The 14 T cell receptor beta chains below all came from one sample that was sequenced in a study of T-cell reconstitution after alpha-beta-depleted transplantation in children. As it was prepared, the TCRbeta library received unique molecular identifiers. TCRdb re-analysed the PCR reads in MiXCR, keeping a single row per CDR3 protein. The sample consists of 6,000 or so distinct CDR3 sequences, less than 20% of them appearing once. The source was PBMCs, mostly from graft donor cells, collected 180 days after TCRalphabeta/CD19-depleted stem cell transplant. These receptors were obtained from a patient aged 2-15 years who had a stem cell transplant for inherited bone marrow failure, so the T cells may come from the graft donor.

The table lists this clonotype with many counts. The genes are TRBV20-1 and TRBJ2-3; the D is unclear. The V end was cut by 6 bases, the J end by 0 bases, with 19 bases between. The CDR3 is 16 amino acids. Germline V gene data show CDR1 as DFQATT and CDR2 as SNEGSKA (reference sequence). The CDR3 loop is CSADIGGWKSTDTQYF. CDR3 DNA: TGCAGTGCAGATATAGGTGGCTGGAAGAGCACAGATACGCAGTATTTT.

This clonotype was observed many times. The CDR3 DNA reads TGCGCCAGCAGCTTGGTTTCTAGCGGCTTAGCCAAAAACATTCAGTACTTC. Translating it yields CASSLVSSGLAKNIQYF. This rearrangement joins TRBV5-1 to TRBJ2-4, with 7 bases that match TRBD2. The junction had 6 bases not matched to a gene; V was cut back by 0 bases and J by 0 bases. Germline CDR1 is SGHRS and CDR2 is YFSETQ. The CDR3 runs 17 residues. The variable domain in full, completed from reference TRBV5-1 and TRBJ2-4, reads KAGVTQTPRYLIKTRGQQVTLSCSPISGHRSVSWYQQTPGQGLQFLFEYFSETQRNKGNFPGRFSGRQFSNSRSEMNVSTLELGDSALYLCASSLVSSGLAKNIQYFGAGTRLSVL.

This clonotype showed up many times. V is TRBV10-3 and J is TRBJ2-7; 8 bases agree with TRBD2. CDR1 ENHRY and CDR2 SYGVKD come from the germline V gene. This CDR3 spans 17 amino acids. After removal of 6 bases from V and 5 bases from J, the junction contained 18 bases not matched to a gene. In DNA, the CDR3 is TGTGCCATCAGAGACCCATATAAACTAGCGGACATAGACGAGCAGTACTTC. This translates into CAIRDPYKLADIDEQYF.

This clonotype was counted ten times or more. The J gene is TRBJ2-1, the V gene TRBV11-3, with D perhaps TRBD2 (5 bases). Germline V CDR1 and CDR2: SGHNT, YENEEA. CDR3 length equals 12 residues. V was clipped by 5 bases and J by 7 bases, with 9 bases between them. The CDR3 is CASSPRENEQFF. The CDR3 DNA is TGTGCCAGCAGCCCGAGGGAGAATGAGCAGTTCTTC.

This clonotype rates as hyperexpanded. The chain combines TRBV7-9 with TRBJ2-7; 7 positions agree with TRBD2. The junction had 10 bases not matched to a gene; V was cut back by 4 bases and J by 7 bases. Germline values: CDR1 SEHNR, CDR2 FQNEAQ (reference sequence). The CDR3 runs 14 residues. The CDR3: CASSYREDPLEQYF. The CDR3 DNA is TGTGCCAGCAGCTACCGGGAGGACCCTTTGGAGCAGTACTTC. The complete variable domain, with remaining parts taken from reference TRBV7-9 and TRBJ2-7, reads DTGVSQNPRHKITKRGQNVTFRCDPISEHNRLYWYRQTLGQGPEFLTYFQNEAQLEKSRLLSDRFSAERPKGSFSTLEIQRTEQGDSAMYLCASSYREDPLEQYFGPGTRLTVT.

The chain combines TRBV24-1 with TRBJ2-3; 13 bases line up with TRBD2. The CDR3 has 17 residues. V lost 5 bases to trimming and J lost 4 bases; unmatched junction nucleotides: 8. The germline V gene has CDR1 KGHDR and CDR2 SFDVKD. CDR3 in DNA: TGTGCCACCAGTGCCCGGACTAGCGGGAGAGTCGCAGATACGCAGTATTTT. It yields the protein CATSARTSGRVADTQYF.

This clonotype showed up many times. The DNA of the CDR3 is TGTGCCAGCAGCTTGGCCCGTGGGGGCGCCAAGCAAGAGACCCAGTACTTC. It translates to CASSLARGGAKQETQYF. This chain links TRBV5-6 with TRBJ2-5; D is possibly TRBD1 (6 bases). CDR3 length: 17 residues. Trimming took 0 bases from V and 2 from J, leaving 17 bases between them. Looked up from germline, CDR1 is SGHDT and CDR2 is YYEEEE.

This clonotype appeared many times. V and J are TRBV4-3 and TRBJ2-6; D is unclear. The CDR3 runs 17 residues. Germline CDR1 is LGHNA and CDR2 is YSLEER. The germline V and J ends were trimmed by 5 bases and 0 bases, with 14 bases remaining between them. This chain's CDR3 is CASSKRGISSGANVLTF. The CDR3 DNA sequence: TGCGCCAGCAGCAAAAGAGGAATCAGCTCTGGGGCCAACGTCCTGACTTTC.

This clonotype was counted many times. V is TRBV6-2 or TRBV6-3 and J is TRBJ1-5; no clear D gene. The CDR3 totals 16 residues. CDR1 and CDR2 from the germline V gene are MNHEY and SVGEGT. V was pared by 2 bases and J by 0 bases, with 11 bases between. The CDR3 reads CASSYAKYYSNQPQHF. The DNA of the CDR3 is TGTGCCAGCAGTTACGCCAAATACTATAGCAATCAGCCCCAGCATTTT.

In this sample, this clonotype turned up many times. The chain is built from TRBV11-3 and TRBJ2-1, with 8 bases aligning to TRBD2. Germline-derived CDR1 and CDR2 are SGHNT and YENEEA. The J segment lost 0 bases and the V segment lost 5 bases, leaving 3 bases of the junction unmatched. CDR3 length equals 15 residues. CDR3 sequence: CASSPGTSSYNEQFF. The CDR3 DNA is TGTGCCAGCAGCCCCGGGACTAGCTCCTACAATGAGCAGTTCTTC.

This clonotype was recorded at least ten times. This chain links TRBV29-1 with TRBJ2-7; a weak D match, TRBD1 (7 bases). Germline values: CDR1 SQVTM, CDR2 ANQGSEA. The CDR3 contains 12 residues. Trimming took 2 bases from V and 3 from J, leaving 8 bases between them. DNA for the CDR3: TGCAGCGTTGAACAGGGGGGCTACGAGCAGTACTTC. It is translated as CSVEQGGYEQYF.

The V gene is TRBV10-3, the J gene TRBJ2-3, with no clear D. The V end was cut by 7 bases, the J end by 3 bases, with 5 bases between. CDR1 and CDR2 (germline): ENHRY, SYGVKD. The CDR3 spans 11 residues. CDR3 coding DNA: TGTGCCATCAAAATTACAGATACGCAGTATTTT. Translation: CAIKITDTQYF.

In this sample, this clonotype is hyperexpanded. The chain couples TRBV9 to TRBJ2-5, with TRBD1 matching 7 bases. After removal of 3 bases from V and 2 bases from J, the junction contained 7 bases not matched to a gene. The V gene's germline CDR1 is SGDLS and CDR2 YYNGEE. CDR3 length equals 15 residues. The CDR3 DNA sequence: TGTGCCAGCAGCGGGGGGACAGTCACACAAGAGACCCAGTACTTC. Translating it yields CASSGGTVTQETQYF. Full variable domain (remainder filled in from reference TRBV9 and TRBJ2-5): DSGVTQTPKHLITATGQRVTLRCSPRSGDLSVYWYQQSLDQGLQFLIQYYNGEERAKGNILERFSAQQFPDLHSELNLSSLELGDSALYFCASSGGTVTQETQYFGPGTRLLVL.

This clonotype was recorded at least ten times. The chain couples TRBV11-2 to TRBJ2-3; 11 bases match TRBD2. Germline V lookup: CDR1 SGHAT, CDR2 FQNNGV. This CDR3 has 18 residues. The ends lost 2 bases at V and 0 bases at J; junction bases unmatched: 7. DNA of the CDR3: TGTGCCAGCAGCTTATATATGCTAGCGGGAGGAAGCACAGATACGCAGTATTTT. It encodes CASSLYMLAGGSTDTQYF.